This T cell receptor (beta chain) is from a study of beta chain features in type 1 diabetes. This clone was observed a handful of times. The sequenced template was cDNA made from the entire isolated RNA. Generated by immunoSEQ multiplex PCR, the TCRdb table keeps only in-frame clones and is missing some. In the table there are 400,000 to 600,000 clones, approximately 30% of which are singletons. Sequenced sample: naive CD4+ T cells from blood. The sequence was obtained from a man aged 18-30 years in good health.

The CDR3 loop reads CASSGLAGIYNEQFF. In nucleotides, the CDR3 is TGTGCCAGCAGCGGGCTAGCGGGAATCTACAATGAGCAGTTCTTC. The chain couples TRBV7-9 to TRBJ2-1; 9 bases are a match to TRBD2. After removal of 5 bases from V and 3 bases from J, the junction contained 5 bases not matched to a gene. Germline V gene data show CDR1 as SEHNR and CDR2 as FQNEAQ (reference sequence). The CDR3 has 15 residues.